Each of the 17 T cell receptor beta chains below was sequenced from the same sample in a study of response to subunit inactivated influenza vaccine. Each CDR3 protein is one row after TCRdb ran MiXCR on the RT-PCR reads. There are approximately 500,000 distinct CDR3 sequences in the sample; 10% to 15% occur only once, and roughly 14% lies in the top ten. Sample: PBMCs from blood, taken roughly 47 days after vaccination. These receptors originate from a man in his fifties or sixties who received an inactivated influenza vaccine.

This clonotype was found a few times. The chain links TRBV7-8 to TRBJ1-5, with unresolved D. V was shortened by 2 bases and J by 0 bases, with 11 bases between the two germline ends. CDR1 is SGHVS and CDR2 is FQNEAQ in the germline V gene. The CDR3 consists of 16 residues. CDR3 sequence: CASSLSPRNSNQPQHF. The CDR3 DNA sequence: TGTGCCAGCAGCTTATCCCCCAGGAATAGCAATCAGCCCCAGCATTTT.

The chain combines TRBV6-4 with TRBJ2-3; D is possibly TRBD1 (6 bases). This CDR3 is 13 amino acids long. Germline CDR1 reads MRHNA; CDR2 reads SNTAGT. Trimming cost V 6 bases and J 3 bases, with 10 bases left between them. CDR3 protein: CASSRGRTDTQYF. The DNA of the CDR3 is TGTGCCAGCAGCAGGGGTCGGACAGATACGCAGTATTTT.

This chain joins TRBV6-2 or TRBV6-3 and TRBJ2-1; 14 bases map to TRBD2. This CDR3 has 19 residues. CDR1 is MNHEY, CDR2 SVGEGT, per germline. J gave up 6 bases and V 1 base, and 11 bases lay outside the gene matches. The CDR3 nucleotides read TGTGCCAGCAGTTACTTTCCAAAACCGGGACTAGCGGGAGTCAATGAGCAGTTCTTC. It encodes CASSYFPKPGLAGVNEQFF.

This clonotype turned up a few times. The gene calls are TRBV4-3 and TRBJ2-1, with unresolved D. V dropped 4 bases and J dropped 4 bases, with 8 bases sitting between them. The CDR3 runs to 13 residues. Germline lookup yields CDR1 LGHNA and CDR2 YSLEER. The DNA for the CDR3 is TGCGCCAGCAGCCGCTCGGTTTACAATGAGCAGTTCTTC. This gives the protein CASSRSVYNEQFF.

This clonotype has a count of ten or more. The chain links TRBV20-1 to TRBJ2-3; 8 bases map to TRBD2. V trimming: 0 bases; J trimming: 8 bases; junction bases outside the gene matches: 4. CDR3 length: 13 residues. Germline values: CDR1 DFQATT, CDR2 SNEGSKA (reference sequence). The CDR3, as DNA: TGCAGTGCTAGAGATGGGAGCGGGGGTACGCAGTATTTT. Protein product: CSARDGSGGTQYF.

This clonotype was detected a few times. The chain joins TRBV6-2 or TRBV6-3 to TRBJ2-7; 9 bases match TRBD1. Germline values: CDR1 MNHEY, CDR2 SVGEGT. The CDR3 is made up of 15 amino acids. V gave up 6 bases and J gave up 3 bases; unmatched junction bases: 9. CDR3 sequence: CASSTGGGQGYEQYF. As DNA, the CDR3 is TGTGCCAGCAGCACAGGAGGGGGACAGGGCTACGAGCAGTACTTC.

This clonotype came up once. A clone one base away is much larger, so this may be a read error. V gene TRBV14 combines with J gene TRBJ2-1; D ambiguous. V was pared by 5 bases and J by 7 bases, with 9 bases between. Germline loops: CDR1 SGHDN, CDR2 FVKESK. This CDR3 contains 12 residues. The CDR3 loop reads CASSFVANEQFF. Here the CDR3 DNA reads TGTGCCAGCAGCTTCGTCGCGAATGAGCAGTTCTTC.

The chain recombines TRBV4-1 with TRBJ2-1, with unresolved D. CDR1 MGHRA and CDR2 YSYEKL come from the germline V gene. This CDR3 has 13 amino acids. V lost 0 bases and J 10 bases, leaving 10 bases between the germline ends. CDR3 sequence reads: CASSQDVWREQFF. The CDR3 DNA reads as TGCGCCAGCAGCCAAGATGTCTGGCGGGAGCAGTTCTTC.

V is TRBV5-1 and J is TRBJ2-3, with a tentative D call TRBD1 (7 bases). Germline assignment: CDR1 SGHRS and CDR2 YFSETQ. The V end was cut by 7 bases, the J end by 5 bases, with 17 bases between. The length of the CDR3 is 14 residues. The CDR3 spells CASRPGGGGDTQYF. The CDR3 DNA sequence: TGCGCCAGCCGCCCCGGAGGGGGCGGAGATACGCAGTATTTT.

This sequence joins TRBV20-1 and TRBJ2-7; either TRBD1 or TRBD2 may fit D (5 bases each). With 6 bases removed from V and 0 bases from J, the gap between germline ends came to 27 bases. The germline CDR1 and CDR2 sequences are DFQATT and SNEGSKA (reference sequence). The CDR3 has 18 amino acids. The CDR3 sequence: CSATEPGPKGTLSYEQYF. The DNA for the CDR3 is TGCAGTGCCACGGAACCGGGACCGAAAGGGACCCTCTCCTACGAGCAGTACTTC.

This clonotype was detected many times. The rearrangement joins TRBV9 to TRBJ2-7; 7 bases are a match to TRBD2. The CDR3 has 15 amino acids. The V gene end was trimmed by 0 bases and the J gene end by 9 bases; junction bases not matched to a gene: 12. Looked up from germline, CDR1 is SGDLS and CDR2 is YYNGEE. The CDR3 sequence is CASSVDPQRGPRQYF. The CDR3, as DNA: TGTGCCAGCAGCGTAGATCCACAGCGGGGCCCACGGCAGTACTTC.

The V call is TRBV5-5, the J call TRBJ1-4, with 7 bases lining up with TRBD1. Germline values: CDR1 SGHKS, CDR2 YYEKEE (reference sequence). The CDR3 length is 15 residues. V lost 4 bases, J lost 5 bases, and 8 bases stayed unmatched. CDR3 coding DNA: TGTGCCAGCAGCGTATCCGGGACAGCAAATGAAAAACTGTTTTTT. Residues: CASSVSGTANEKLFF.

This clonotype came up a few times. The rearrangement joins TRBV11-2 to TRBJ2-5; 8 bases line up with TRBD1. The ends lost 5 bases at V and 2 bases at J; junction bases unmatched: 13. The CDR3 is 17 amino acids. CDR1 is SGHAT and CDR2 is FQNNGV in the germline V gene. DNA of the CDR3: TGTGCCAGCAGCGAATCCCGGACAGGGCGGATACAAGAGACCCAGTACTTC. Amino acid sequence: CASSESRTGRIQETQYF.

The V and J genes are TRBV5-6 and TRBJ2-3; D is ambiguous. Germline CDR1 SGHDT, CDR2 YYEEEE. CDR3 length equals 15 residues. Trimming left V 1 base short and J 0 bases short, with 9 bases between. DNA for the CDR3: TGTGCCAGCAGCTTGCCGCAGACTAGCACAGATACGCAGTATTTT. It is translated as CASSLPQTSTDTQYF.

The table lists this clonotype with a few counts. The rearrangement joins TRBV4-1 to TRBJ2-1, with TRBD2 as a possible D gene (6 bases). CDR1 is MGHRA and CDR2 is YSYEKL in the germline V gene. The V gene lost 3 bases and the J gene lost 4 bases, with 13 bases spanning the gap. The CDR3 is 15 residues long. The CDR3 coding sequence is TGCGCCAGCAGCCAGAATACCGGGACTTACAATGAGCAGTTCTTC. Translating it yields CASSQNTGTYNEQFF.

This clonotype was detected many times. The chain combines TRBV7-6 with TRBJ2-1; perhaps D is TRBD1 or TRBD2 (5 bases each). CDR1 is SGHVS, CDR2 FNYEAQ, per germline. Trimming cost V 8 bases and J 2 bases, with 16 bases left between them. The CDR3 has 15 amino acids. The CDR3 DNA follows: TGTGCCAGCCGCCAAGCCGGGACCCCCTACAATGAGCAGTTCTTC. Translated, it gives CASRQAGTPYNEQFF.

The chain is built from TRBV5-1 and TRBJ2-5; D is perhaps TRBD1 (5 bases). The V and J ends lost 0 bases and 5 bases respectively, with 14 bases between them. CDR1 and CDR2 (germline): SGHRS, YFSETQ. The CDR3 loop spans 15 amino acids. The CDR3 DNA sequence: TGCGCCAGCAGCTTGGGTCAGGGAACCGGTGAGACCCAGTACTTC. This gives the protein CASSLGQGTGETQYF.